Below, one T cell receptor beta chain is given with its context. Its cognate antigen is unknown. The sample belongs to a study of cytotoxic CD8 clonotypes in ibrutinib-treated CLL. With 0 bases removed from V and 5 bases from J, the gap between germline ends came to 8 bases. The germline CDR1 and CDR2 sequences are SGHRS and YFSETQ. CDR3 size: 14 residues. General study results and limits: A rise in clonality was seen at ibrutinib response, and a fall back toward baseline was seen at progression.

Generated by immunoSEQ multiplex PCR, the TCRdb table keeps only in-frame clones and is missing some. Here the sample spans about 270,000 clones, about 72% being singletons. This receptor was obtained from a human donor with chronic lymphocytic leukemia. Source: PBMCs, taken at disease progression, from a patient treated with ibrutinib. This chain links TRBV5-1 with TRBJ2-2; D gene ambiguous. The CDR3 region is CASSLATVTGELFF. CDR3 DNA: TGCGCCAGCAGCTTGGCTACAGTGACCGGGGAGCTGTTTTTT.